The 3 T cell receptor beta chains reported below all come from one sample, sequenced in a study of T cells after yellow fever vaccination. From the 5' RACE reads, TCRdb called clonotypes with MiXCR, one entry per CDR3 protein. The sample contains about 310,000 distinct CDR3 sequences, around 3.6% of which appear only once. The sample here was PBMCs, taken on the day of the yellow fever booster vaccination. The receptors come from a man between 18 and 35 years old who received the YFV17D yellow fever vaccine.

A few counts support this clonotype. V and J are TRBV19 and TRBJ2-5; TRBD2 is a possible D gene (6 bases). The V gene lost 1 base and the J gene lost 5 bases, with 11 bases spanning the gap. The CDR3 sequence is 14 residues long. Germline-derived CDR1 and CDR2 are LNHDA and SQIVND (reference sequence). CDR3 protein: CASSIVGGIETQYF. In DNA, the CDR3 is TGTGCCAGTAGTATAGTAGGAGGGATCGAGACCCAGTACTTC.

The V gene is TRBV5-1, the J gene TRBJ2-3; 10 nucleotides line up with TRBD2. The CDR3 totals 16 residues. V gave up 7 bases and J gave up 4 bases; unmatched junction bases: 12. Germline loops: CDR1 SGHRS, CDR2 YFSETQ. The CDR3 sequence: CASWSVVAGGADTQYF. CDR3 coding DNA: TGCGCCAGCTGGTCGGTTGTAGCGGGGGGCGCAGATACGCAGTATTTT.

This clonotype was seen a handful of times. The gene calls are TRBV19 and TRBJ1-2; tentative D call: TRBD1 (5 bases). Looked up from germline, CDR1 is LNHDA and CDR2 is SQIVND (reference sequence). The length of the CDR3 is 16 residues. V dropped 3 bases and J dropped 1 base, with 15 bases sitting between them. The CDR3 bases are TGTGCCAGTAGTATCAGTCGGAGGGGAATTAACTATGGCTACACCTTC. As protein: CASSISRRGINYGYTF.